These T cell receptor beta chains were read from a single sample in a study of shared clonotypes between healthy human individuals. The data were produced by immunoSEQ multiplex PCR, yet TCRdb's version contains in-frame clones alone and is incomplete. The sample comprises roughly 640,000 clones, around 97% of which are singletons, and approximately 0.057% rests with the top ten. The specimen sequenced was naive CD4+ T cells sorted from blood. The receptors here all came from a woman between 25 and 40 years old in good health. The CDR3 runs from the conserved cysteine through the conserved F or W. The D gene is left open where the match is weak. Clone size is shown for a subset of rows, as once, few, many or a class of expanded clone.

J gene,D gene,V gene,clone size,CDR3 protein,CDR3 DNA
TRBJ2-1,-,TRBV5-1,-,CASSLGQGPYNEQFF,TGCGCCAGCAGCTTGGGTCAGGGGCCCTACAATGAGCAGTTCTTC
TRBJ1-2,-,TRBV6-4,-,CASSTLPGPGYGYTF,TGTGCCAGCAGTACGCTTCCGGGGCCCGGCTATGGCTACACCTTC
TRBJ2-5,-,TRBV5-1,-,CASSSDPGTQYF,TGCGCCAGCAGCTCCGATCCGGGGACCCAGTACTTC
TRBJ2-3,TRBD2,TRBV10-3,-,CAIRVAGGGDTQYF,TGTGCCATCAGAGTAGCGGGGGGAGGGGATACGCAGTATTTT
TRBJ2-5,TRBD1,TRBV5-5,-,CASSRGQVQETQYF,TGTGCCAGCAGCCGAGGACAGGTCCAAGAGACCCAGTACTTC
TRBJ2-1,TRBD1,TRBV2,-,CASTGQGVINEQFF,TGTGCCAGCACGGGACAGGGGGTAATCAATGAGCAGTTCTTC
TRBJ2-7,-,TRBV29-1,-,CSVIRSNEQYF,TGCAGCGTGATTAGGAGTAACGAGCAGTACTTC
TRBJ2-3,-,TRBV9,-,CASSATVDTQYF,TGTGCCAGCAGCGCCACCGTAGATACGCAGTATTTT
TRBJ2-5,TRBD1,TRBV19,-,CASSPPRQGAETQYF,TGTGCCAGTAGTCCTCCGAGACAGGGAGCGGAGACCCAGTACTTC
TRBJ2-5,TRBD2,TRBV6-1,-,CASLRGDQETQYF,TGTGCCAGCCTCCGGGGGGACCAAGAGACCCAGTACTTC
TRBJ1-1,-,TRBV9,once,CASSVDMANTEAFF,TGTGCCAGCAGCGTAGATATGGCGAACACTGAAGCTTTCTTT
TRBJ2-7,-,TRBV7-8,-,CASSLTGTQSYEQYF,TGTGCCAGCAGCCTTACCGGGACTCAGAGCTACGAGCAGTACTTC
TRBJ2-7,-,TRBV27,-,CASSLSGYEQYF,TGTGCCAGCAGTTTATCCGGCTACGAGCAGTACTTC
TRBJ2-1,TRBD1,TRBV18,-,CASSPLPGQGAKDEQFF,TGTGCCAGCTCACCATTACCGGGACAGGGGGCGAAGGATGAGCAGTTCTTC
TRBJ2-7,-,TRBV18,once,CASSPPGLPREQYF,TGTGCCAGCTCACCACCGGGGCTACCGCGGGAGCAGTACTTC
TRBJ2-3,-,TRBV7-6,-,CASSLRGFITDTQYF,TGTGCCAGCAGCTTGCGTGGCTTTATCACAGATACGCAGTATTTT
TRBJ2-7,TRBD1,TRBV11-2,few,CASSSTGAPYEQYF,TGTGCCAGCAGCTCGACAGGGGCCCCCTACGAGCAGTACTTC
TRBJ2-7,-,TRBV29-1,-,CSVRRGSYEQYF,TGCAGCGTTAGGCGGGGCTCCTACGAGCAGTACTTC
TRBJ2-3,TRBD2,TRBV7-2,-,CASSYYPGLASSTQYF,TGTGCCAGCAGCTATTATCCGGGACTAGCGTCTTCTACGCAGTATTTT
TRBJ1-3,-,TRBV6-1,-,CASSVTPAGNTIYF,TGTGCCAGCAGTGTAACTCCCGCTGGAAACACCATATATTTT
TRBJ2-7,TRBD2,TRBV9,-,CASSVGLAQNEQYF,TGTGCCAGCAGCGTAGGACTAGCTCAAAACGAGCAGTACTTC
TRBJ1-3,-,TRBV6-5,-,CASSAGNTIYF,TGTGCCAGCAGCGCCGGAAACACCATATATTTT
TRBJ2-7,TRBD1,TRBV7-3,once,CASSQRQGWATKQYF,TGTGCCAGCAGCCAAAGACAGGGCTGGGCCACAAAGCAGTACTTC
TRBJ1-4,-,TRBV5-5,-,CASSRVGEKLFF,TGTGCCAGCAGTCGCGTTGGGGAAAAACTGTTTTTT
TRBJ2-1,-,TRBV10-3,-,CAISESSSGNEQFF,TGTGCCATCAGTGAGTCGTCCTCTGGCAATGAGCAGTTCTTC
TRBJ1-2,-,TRBV28,-,CAITRTGGGYTF,TGTGCCATCACTCGAACGGGAGGTGGCTACACCTTC
TRBJ2-7,TRBD1,TRBV5-1,-,CASSRNSGTGIYEQYF,TGCGCCAGCAGCCGAAACTCCGGGACAGGGATTTACGAGCAGTACTTC
TRBJ1-5,TRBD1,TRBV6-6,-,CASSGQGGLNQPQHF,TGTGCCAGCAGTGGACAGGGGGGCCTCAATCAGCCCCAGCATTTT
TRBJ2-1,-,TRBV7-9,-,CANGVGASSYNEQFF,TGTGCCAACGGGGTGGGCGCCAGCTCCTACAATGAGCAGTTCTTC
TRBJ2-2,-,TRBV7-2,-,CASSLTQGWTGELFF,TGTGCCAGCAGCTTAACCCAGGGGTGGACCGGGGAGCTGTTTTTT
TRBJ1-5,-,TRBV28,few,CASSLGQPQHF,TGTGCCAGCAGTTTAGGTCAGCCCCAGCATTTT
TRBJ2-7,TRBD2,TRBV13,-,CASSLRRGTYEQYF,TGTGCCAGCAGCTTACGGCGGGGGACCTACGAGCAGTACTTC
TRBJ2-7,-,TRBV21-1,-,CASSNCEVSNSYF,TGTGCCAGCAGCAATTGTGAGGTTTCCAATTCGTACTTC
TRBJ2-1,TRBD1,TRBV28,-,CASRSYDRGYNEQFF,TGTGCCAGCAGATCCTACGACAGGGGTTACAATGAGCAGTTCTTC
TRBJ1-4,-,TRBV28,-,CASSLPYRDNEKLFF,TGTGCCAGCAGTTTACCGTACAGGGATAATGAAAAACTGTTTTTT
TRBJ2-1,-,TRBV19,-,CASNSGISILYNEQFF,TGTGCCAGTAATAGCGGAATCAGTATTCTTTACAATGAGCAGTTCTTC
TRBJ1-6,TRBD1,TRBV7-9,-,CASRRTGKGESPLHF,TGTGCCAGCAGAAGGACAGGAAAAGGTGAATCACCCCTCCACTTT
TRBJ2-7,-,TRBV2,once,CASSEDETTEQYF,TGTGCCAGCAGTGAGGATGAGACCACCGAGCAGTACTTC
TRBJ1-1,TRBD1,TRBV11-1,-,CASSLGYPGQTNTEAFF,TGTGCCAGCAGCTTAGGATATCCGGGACAGACGAACACTGAAGCTTTCTTT
TRBJ2-5,-,TRBV28,-,CASSHGGIQETQYF,TGTGCCAGCAGCCACGGAGGGATACAAGAGACCCAGTACTTC
TRBJ2-5,-,TRBV6-5,-,CASSSYGTSQETQYF,TGTGCCAGCAGCTCCTACGGGACATCCCAAGAGACCCAGTACTTC
TRBJ2-1,-,TRBV28,-,CASSFSLEDEQFF,TGTGCCAGCAGTTTTAGTTTGGAGGATGAGCAGTTCTTC
TRBJ2-7,-,TRBV28,-,CASSSPRTKRTEEQYF,TGTGCCAGCAGTTCCCCACGGACTAAACGGACGGAGGAGCAGTACTTC
TRBJ2-5,-,TRBV5-1,-,CASSPLLGKETQYF,TGCGCCAGCAGCCCCCTATTGGGTAAAGAGACCCAGTACTTC
TRBJ1-2,-,TRBV2,-,CASSEQGANYGYTF,TGTGCCAGCAGTGAACAGGGAGCTAACTATGGCTACACCTTC
TRBJ1-2,-,TRBV6-5,-,CATSGNGGGYTF,TGTGCCACCTCAGGGAACGGAGGTGGCTACACCTTC
TRBJ1-2,-,TRBV6-5,-,CASSPAWGSRGYTF,TGTGCCAGCAGTCCCGCCTGGGGTTCGCGAGGCTACACCTTC
TRBJ2-1,TRBD2,TRBV19,-,CASSLSGVRGNEQFF,TGTGCCAGTAGTCTTAGCGGGGTGAGGGGCAATGAGCAGTTCTTC
TRBJ1-3,-,TRBV19,-,CASSIERAPGGNTIYF,TGTGCCAGTAGCATCGAAAGGGCGCCGGGAGGAAACACCATATATTTT
TRBJ2-1,-,TRBV10-3,-,CAISEWVSGVNNEQFF,TGTGCCATCAGTGAGTGGGTTAGCGGAGTAAACAATGAGCAGTTCTTC
TRBJ1-1,-,TRBV28,-,CASSHLQGSAFF,TGTGCCAGCAGTCATTTACAGGGATCAGCTTTCTTT
TRBJ2-1,-,TRBV18,-,CASSRSEQFF,TGTGCCAGCTCACGGAGTGAGCAGTTCTTC
TRBJ2-1,-,TRBV10-1,-,CASSGSGLNNEQFF,TGCGCCAGCAGTGGATCAGGGCTAAACAATGAGCAGTTCTTC
TRBJ1-4,-,TRBV28,-,CASRGGLEKLFF,TGTGCCAGCAGGGGGGGTCTTGAAAAACTGTTTTTT
TRBJ2-7,-,TRBV18,once,CASSLPGALGDEQYF,TGTGCCAGCTCGTTACCAGGGGCTCTCGGGGACGAGCAGTACTTC
TRBJ2-1,-,TRBV10-3,-,CAISVGGSYNEQFF,TGTGCCATCAGTGTAGGCGGGTCCTACAATGAGCAGTTCTTC
TRBJ1-1,-,TRBV5-1,-,CASSLQENTEAFF,TGCGCCAGCAGCCTCCAGGAGAACACTGAAGCTTTCTTT
TRBJ2-3,-,TRBV21-1,-,CASSWTGFTQYF,TGTGCCAGCAGCTGGACAGGGTTTACGCAGTATTTT